This entry lists 11 T cell receptor beta chains sequenced from one sample in a study of technical replicates of blood from a few donors. Repertoires were generated with immunoSEQ multiplex PCR, while TCRdb's copy carries only in-frame clones and drops some. Of about 80,000 clones detected, roughly 94% appear once; the ten largest clones hold 0.38%. Material for sequencing was T cells isolated from PBMCs. The receptor set was obtained from a human donor in good health.

The J gene is TRBJ2-7, the V gene TRBV5-1; D possibly corresponds to TRBD1 (5 bases). Germline CDR1 SGHRS, CDR2 YFSETQ. Trimming cost V 3 bases and J 2 bases, with 18 bases left between them. The CDR3 has 16 amino acids. The CDR3 sequence is CASSSEGVQHPYEQYF. DNA for the CDR3: TGCGCCAGCAGCTCAGAAGGGGTACAGCATCCCTACGAGCAGTACTTC.

This rearrangement joins TRBV9 to TRBJ2-2, with a possible D match to TRBD2 (6 bases). Trimming shortened V by 0 bases and J by 1 base, and 7 bases separated the two germline ends. There are 15 residues in the CDR3. The germline V gene encodes CDR1 SGDLS and CDR2 YYNGEE. The CDR3 DNA follows: TGTGCCAGCAGCGTAGCCGGGAGGAACACCGGGGAGCTGTTTTTT. Its protein product is CASSVAGRNTGELFF.

The chain joins TRBV6-1 to TRBJ2-5; D remains unclear. The V end was cut by 7 bases, the J end by 4 bases, with 10 bases between. CDR1 is MNHNS, CDR2 SASEGT, per germline. The CDR3 length is 12 residues. The CDR3 spells CASIGDLETQYF. CDR3 bases: TGTGCCAGCATCGGTGATTTAGAGACCCAGTACTTC.

The gene calls are TRBV5-6 and TRBJ1-1; D is undetermined. Between the trimmed V and J ends, which lost 3 bases and 7 bases, there was a span of 10 bases. The CDR3 covers 12 residues. CDR1 SGHDT and CDR2 YYEEEE come from the germline V gene. CDR3 nucleotides: TGTGCCAGCAGCTCTAGCTCTAGTGAAGCTTTCTTT. Its protein product is CASSSSSSEAFF.

The chain recombines TRBV6-4 with TRBJ2-3; 7 bases line up with TRBD1. Germline V gives CDR1 MRHNA, CDR2 SNTAGT. V shed 2 bases, J shed 1 base, and the junction held 9 bases outside the gene matches. This CDR3 spans 17 amino acids. This chain's CDR3 is CASSDPTGVGGTDTQYF. The CDR3 DNA reads TGTGCCAGCAGTGACCCAACAGGGGTAGGGGGCACAGATACGCAGTATTTT.

The chain couples TRBV28 to TRBJ1-1, with 12 bases matching TRBD1. Germline assignment: CDR1 MDHEN and CDR2 SYDVKM. CDR3 size: 17 residues. V gave up 3 bases and J gave up 2 bases; unmatched junction bases: 7. This chain's CDR3 is CASSFGPGQGANTEAFF. Here the CDR3 DNA reads TGTGCCAGCAGTTTCGGTCCGGGACAGGGGGCTAACACTGAAGCTTTCTTT. Variable domain in full (rest from reference TRBV28 and TRBJ1-1): DVKVTQSSRYLVKRTGEKVFLECVQDMDHENMFWYRQDPGLGLRLIYFSYDVKMKEKGDIPEGYSVSREKKERFSLILESASTNQTSMYLCASSFGPGQGANTEAFFGQGTRLTVV.

This chain links TRBV7-3 with TRBJ2-2; 9 nucleotides line up with TRBD2. CDR1 and CDR2 (germline): SGHTA, FQGTGA. The V and J ends lost 2 bases and 1 base, in that order; junction bases with no gene match: 8. This CDR3 has 18 residues. The CDR3 sequence is CASSLQPGLALNTGELFF. The CDR3 DNA is TGTGCCAGCAGCTTACAACCGGGACTAGCCCTGAACACCGGGGAGCTGTTTTTT. Supplemented by reference TRBV7-3 and TRBJ2-2, the full variable domain reads GAGVSQTPSNKVTEKGKYVELRCDPISGHTALYWYRQSLGQGPEFLIYFQGTGAADDSGLPNDRFFAVRPEGSVSTLKIQRTERGDSAVYLCASSLQPGLALNTGELFFGEGSRLTVL.

J is TRBJ2-7 and V is TRBV10-3; 10 nucleotides line up with TRBD1. CDR1 ENHRY and CDR2 SYGVKD come from the germline V gene. The trim removed 2 bases at V and 6 bases at J, leaving 4 bases unmatched. This CDR3 spans 14 amino acids. The CDR3 region has the DNA TGTGCCATCAGTGAGAGGGACAGGGGTGGCGAGCAGTACTTC. It encodes CAISERDRGGEQYF.

V is TRBV28 and J is TRBJ2-3, with TRBD2 identical over 9 bases. The CDR3 contains 18 residues. The V and J ends lost 5 bases and 4 bases, in that order; junction bases with no gene match: 16. Germline values: CDR1 MDHEN, CDR2 SYDVKM. CDR3 residues: CASSPGPGWREGPDTQYF. For the CDR3, the DNA is TGTGCCAGCAGTCCCGGCCCAGGGTGGCGGGAGGGCCCAGATACGCAGTATTTT.

The chain uses TRBV5-6 and TRBJ1-4; possibly TRBD1 for D (5 bases). The CDR3 loop spans 15 amino acids. Germline-derived CDR1 and CDR2 are SGHDT and YYEEEE. V gave up 3 bases and J gave up 5 bases, with 14 bases separating them. The CDR3 region has the DNA TGTGCCAGCAGCTGGTCGGACACTGTGAATGAAAAACTGTTTTTT. This encodes CASSWSDTVNEKLFF.

The chain is built from TRBV9 and TRBJ1-2; D call uncertain. V was shortened by 0 bases and J by 0 bases, with 9 bases between the two germline ends. The CDR3 spans 15 residues. The germline V gene has CDR1 SGDLS and CDR2 YYNGEE. The CDR3 DNA reads TGTGCCAGCAGCGTAGGGACGGGAGCTAACTATGGCTACACCTTC. It is translated as CASSVGTGANYGYTF. The full variable domain, with the rest looked up from reference TRBV9 and TRBJ1-2, is DSGVTQTPKHLITATGQRVTLRCSPRSGDLSVYWYQQSLDQGLQFLIQYYNGEERAKGNILERFSAQQFPDLHSELNLSSLELGDSALYFCASSVGTGANYGYTFGSGTRLTVV.